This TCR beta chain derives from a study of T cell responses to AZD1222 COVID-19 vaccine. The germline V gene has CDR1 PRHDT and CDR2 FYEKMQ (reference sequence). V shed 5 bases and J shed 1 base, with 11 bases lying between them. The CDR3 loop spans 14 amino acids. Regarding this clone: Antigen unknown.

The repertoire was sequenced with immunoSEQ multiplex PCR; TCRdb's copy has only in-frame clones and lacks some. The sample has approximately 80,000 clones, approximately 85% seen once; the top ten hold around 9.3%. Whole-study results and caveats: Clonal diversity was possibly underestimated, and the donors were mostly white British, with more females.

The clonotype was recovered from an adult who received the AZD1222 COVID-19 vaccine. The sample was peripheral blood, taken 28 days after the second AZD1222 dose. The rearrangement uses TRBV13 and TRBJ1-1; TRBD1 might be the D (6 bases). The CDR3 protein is CASSLIRGNTEAFF. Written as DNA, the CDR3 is TGTGCCAGCAGCCTTATCAGGGGGAACACTGAAGCTTTCTTT.